A single sample is the source of the 13 T cell receptor beta chains below, sequenced in a study of blood T cells in healthy people across ages. Then a second PCR, running roughly 7 to 11 cycles, was carried out with a sample-barcoded 5' primer and a J-beta primer mix. Each CDR3 protein gets one entry after TCRdb re-called the 5' RACE reads with MiXCR. The sample has approximately 2,000,000 distinct CDR3 sequences, about two fifths seen once; the top ten hold roughly 23%. Sequenced input: blood. These receptors all come from a human donor in good health.

This clonotype came up many times. V is TRBV6-5 and J is TRBJ2-1, with D hard to call. The CDR3 is 16 residues long. In germline, CDR1 is MNHEY, CDR2 SVGAGI. Deletions cut 7 bases from V and 2 bases from J, with 18 bases between. The CDR3 is CASNSPSRRPYNEQFF. The DNA for the CDR3 is TGTGCCAGCAACAGCCCTTCACGCCGTCCCTACAATGAGCAGTTCTTC.

This clonotype was seen a few times. CDR3 DNA sequence: TGTGCCAGCAGTTTTCCCCAGTCCCGCTCTGGAAACACCATATATTTT. It specifies CASSFPQSRSGNTIYF. The chain employs TRBV12-3 or TRBV12-4 and TRBJ1-3; D ambiguous. This CDR3 has 16 amino acids. V gave up 3 bases and J gave up 0 bases, with 12 bases separating them.

This clonotype was counted only a few times. The rearrangement joins TRBV29-1 to TRBJ1-2, with D perhaps TRBD1 (6 bases). Germline V gene sequence: CDR1 SQVTM, CDR2 ANQGSEA. Trimming removed 6 bases at V and 2 bases at J, with 16 bases between. The CDR3 contains 14 residues. The DNA of the CDR3 is TGCAGCGTGGGGCCGCGGGGGCAGAACTATGGCTACACCTTC. This sequence encodes CSVGPRGQNYGYTF.

A note on this clonotype: At one end, the junction sequence differs from germline, possibly due to a read error. The rearrangement uses TRBV7-3 and TRBJ2-1, with 7 bases matching TRBD2. CDR1 SGHTA and CDR2 FQGTGA come from the germline V gene. The CDR3 is 17 amino acids. The CDR3 nucleotides read TGTGCCAGCAACTTACGCAGTAGGGGCGGGGGAAACAATGAGCAGTTCTTC. Residues: CASNLRSRGGGNNEQFF.

The genes are TRBV5-1 and TRBJ2-3; perhaps TRBD2 as D (6 bases). V lost 4 bases to trimming and J lost 2 bases, with 11 bases between them. Germline CDR1 SGHRS, CDR2 YFSETQ. This CDR3 contains 14 residues. In DNA, the CDR3 is TGCGCCAGCAGCGGGGGACTCCTCACAGATACGCAGTATTTT. Encoded protein: CASSGGLLTDTQYF.

The rearrangement links TRBV2 to TRBJ1-2, with 10 bases fitting TRBD1. The CDR3 totals 16 residues. The ends lost 11 bases at V and 3 bases at J; junction bases unmatched: 15. The germline gives CDR1 SNHLY, CDR2 FYNNEI. CDR3 sequence (DNA): TGTGCCGGAGACCGGGACAGGGGTTTTTGGGACTATGGCTACACCTTC. Its translation: CAGDRDRGFWDYGYTF.

This chain links TRBV29-1 with TRBJ2-1, with D possibly matching TRBD1 (5 bases). The V gene's germline CDR1 is SQVTM and CDR2 ANQGSEA. This CDR3 is 12 amino acids long. Trimming shortened V by 0 bases and J by 10 bases, and 10 bases separated the two germline ends. CDR3 bases: TGCAGCGTTGAAGATACAGGCTACGAGCAGTTCTTC. Protein product: CSVEDTGYEQFF.

This clonotype was counted only a few times. J is TRBJ1-1 and V is TRBV29-1; TRBD1 agrees at 7 bases. The CDR3 covers 13 residues. From germline, CDR1 is SQVTM and CDR2 ANQGSEA. V shed 4 bases, J shed 0 bases, and the junction held 2 bases outside the gene matches. The CDR3 nucleotides are TGCAGCGTTGGGCAGGGGGTGAACACTGAAGCTTTCTTT. Translated, it gives CSVGQGVNTEAFF.

This chain connects TRBV25-1 to TRBJ2-7; TRBD1 or TRBD2 may be the D gene (6 bases each). In germline, CDR1 is MGHDK, CDR2 SYGVNS. V shed 6 bases and J shed 1 base, with 10 bases lying between them. The CDR3 spans 13 residues. The CDR3 here is CASRRGTSYEQYF. CDR3 coding DNA: TGTGCCAGCAGACGGGGGACATCCTACGAGCAGTACTTC.

The gene calls are TRBV7-2 and TRBJ2-3; D not resolved. This CDR3 spans 14 amino acids. Trimming pared 2 bases from V and 6 bases from J, leaving 12 bases between. Germline lookup yields CDR1 SGHTA and CDR2 FQGNSA. CDR3 DNA sequence: TGTGCCAGCAGCTTAAACCGGCAGGCGGATACGCAGTATTTT. Its translation is CASSLNRQADTQYF. Supplemented by reference TRBV7-2 and TRBJ2-3, the full variable domain reads GAGVSQSPSNKVTEKGKDVELRCDPISGHTALYWYRQSLGQGLEFLIYFQGNSAPDKSGLPSDRFSAERTGGSVSTLTIQRTQQEDSAVYLCASSLNRQADTQYFGPGTRLTVL.

The J gene is TRBJ1-2, the V gene TRBV28; D might be TRBD1 (5 bases). The CDR3 length is 15 residues. V gave up 10 bases and J gave up 2 bases, with 20 bases separating them. The germline V gene encodes CDR1 MDHEN and CDR2 SYDVKM. CDR3 sequence (DNA): TGTGCCATATTAAGACGGGACGGAGGCAACTATGGCTACACCTTC. Its translation is CAILRRDGGNYGYTF.

This clonotype occurred many times. The rearrangement uses TRBV4-1 and TRBJ1-1; 7 bases map to TRBD1. V trimming: 0 bases; J trimming: 4 bases; junction bases outside the gene matches: 8. Per the germline V gene, CDR1 is MGHRA and CDR2 is YSYEKL. The CDR3 is made up of 16 amino acids. DNA of the CDR3: TGCGCCAGCAGCCAAGATTCGAAGCCAGGGGGCACTGAAGCTTTCTTT. It codes for CASSQDSKPGGTEAFF.

V usage is TRBV4-1 and J usage is TRBJ1-1, with 7 bases matching TRBD1. CDR3 length: 14 residues. The V and J ends lost 2 bases and 7 bases, in that order; junction bases with no gene match: 7. The germline CDR1 and CDR2 sequences are MGHRA and YSYEKL. The DNA of the CDR3 is TGCGCCAGCAGCCAAAGACAGGGTCCGAGTGAAGCTTTCTTT. It translates to CASSQRQGPSEAFF.